This is a list of T cell receptor beta chains from one sample in a study of CD8 T cells in ankylosing spondylitis. TCRdb fed the 5' RACE reads into MiXCR, producing one record per CDR3 protein. The table includes about 540,000 distinct CDR3 sequences, approximately 11% detected once. Sequencing used blood, either unsorted or a sorted T cell fraction (not recorded which). The receptor source for this set is a male donor with ankylosing spondylitis. Each CDR3 is given with its conserved first and last residue. D genes are given only for firm matches. Only part of the rows carry a size: once, few, many, or a class if the clone is expanded.

length,V,D,J,size,DNA,CDR3
14,TRBV7-2,-,TRBJ2-5,many,TGTGCCAGCAGCTTTGGGCCCACCCAAGAGACCCAGTACTTC,CASSFGPTQETQYF
12,TRBV7-9,-,TRBJ1-1,many,TGTGCCAGCAGGCCCGTGGGGACTGAAGCTTTCTTT,CASRPVGTEAFF
17,TRBV27,-,TRBJ1-6,-,TGTGCCAGCAGTCGCCACCCCCGCGCGGGGATATCCTCACCCCTCCACTTT,CASSRHPRAGISSPLHF
13,TRBV29-1,-,TRBJ1-5,many,TGCAGCGTTGAAATTGATAGCAATCAGCCCCAGCATTTT,CSVEIDSNQPQHF
16,TRBV15,TRBD1,TRBJ2-1,few,TGTGCCACCAGCAGACCGGGACAGGGGGCGCGTAATGAGCAGTTCTTC,CATSRPGQGARNEQFF
14,TRBV6-4,-,TRBJ2-5,-,TGTGCCAGCATCGGTAAGGTATCTCAAGAGACCCAGTACTTC,CASIGKVSQETQYF
11,TRBV12-3/TRBV12-4,-,TRBJ2-2,many,TGTGCCAGCCAGTGGGCCGGGGAGCTGTTTTTT,CASQWAGELFF
14,TRBV5-8,-,TRBJ2-7,few,TGTGCCAGCAGCTTCAGGGTATTAGGGTACGAGCAGTACTTC,CASSFRVLGYEQYF
12,TRBV3-1,-,TRBJ2-1,-,TGTGCCAGCAGCCAAGGACTAGTTGAGCAGTTCTTC,CASSQGLVEQFF
14,TRBV6-5,-,TRBJ2-3,few,TGTGCCAGCAGTTACATGGTAGTAGGGGATACGCAGTATTTT,CASSYMVVGDTQYF
14,TRBV4-1,-,TRBJ2-1,few,TGCGCCAGCAGACCCGGAGACCCAGCCAATGAGCAGTTCTTC,CASRPGDPANEQFF
15,TRBV3-1,-,TRBJ1-2,-,TGTGCCAGCAGCCAAGATTCGGCAGGGGTCGGTGGCTACACCTTC,CASSQDSAGVGGYTF
15,TRBV20-1,TRBD1,TRBJ1-6,few,TGCAGTGCTAGAGGGCGGACAGGGTTTAATTCACCCCTCCACTTT,CSARGRTGFNSPLHF
14,TRBV29-1,TRBD2,TRBJ2-1,-,TGCAGCGTTGTGGGACTAGCGGGAGTCAGGGAGCAGTTCTTC,CSVVGLAGVREQFF
13,TRBV4-1,-,TRBJ2-3,many,TGCGCCAGCAGCCAAGGGGCATCAGATACGCAGTATTTT,CASSQGASDTQYF
15,TRBV12-5,-,TRBJ2-1,few,TGTGCTAGTGGTTTGGTCAGGACAGCCGACAATGAGCAGTTCTTC,CASGLVRTADNEQFF
13,TRBV20-1,-,TRBJ2-7,-,TGCAGTGCTACCTCCATAGGAGCCTACGAGCAGTACTTC,CSATSIGAYEQYF
16,TRBV20-1,-,TRBJ1-4,-,TGCAGTGCCCTCCCGGGTGCCAGTCTAACTAATGAAAAACTGTTTTTT,CSALPGASLTNEKLFF
20,TRBV5-1,TRBD2,TRBJ2-1,few,TGCGCCAGCAGCTTGGCGCCCGGTCAGCTAGCGGGAGACACCTACAATGAGCAGTTCTTC,CASSLAPGQLAGDTYNEQFF
13,TRBV7-9,TRBD2,TRBJ2-1,many,TGTGCCAGCAGCTTAGGGACTAGAGACGAGCAGTTCTTC,CASSLGTRDEQFF
14,TRBV27,TRBD2,TRBJ2-3,-,TGTGCCAGCAGATTAGCGGGAGGGCCCCGTCCGCAGTATTTT,CASRLAGGPRPQYF
13,TRBV29-1,-,TRBJ1-2,-,TGCAGCGTTGGCCCGAGGCTTGAGTATGGCTACACCTTC,CSVGPRLEYGYTF
13,TRBV20-1,TRBD1,TRBJ1-1,-,TGCAGTGCTAGCGGACAGGGGGTCACTGAAGCTTTCTTT,CSASGQGVTEAFF
13,TRBV12-3/TRBV12-4,-,TRBJ2-7,few,TGTGCCAGCACTCGGGAAAACTCCTACGAGCAGTACTTC,CASTRENSYEQYF
14,TRBV5-1,TRBD2,TRBJ2-5,-,TGCGCCAGCAGCTCAGCGGGAGGGTCAGAGACCCAGTACTTC,CASSSAGGSETQYF
17,TRBV5-1,-,TRBJ2-7,many,TGCGCCAGCAGCTTGGCCGGGGCAGGGTCGTGGTCCTACGAGCAGTACTTC,CASSLAGAGSWSYEQYF
14,TRBV5-6,-,TRBJ2-5,-,TGTGCCAGCAGCTCTCCGTCGACGGGCGAGACCCAGTACTTC,CASSSPSTGETQYF
15,TRBV2,TRBD1,TRBJ1-4,few,TGTGCCAGCAGTACCATACAGGGGTCTAATGAAAAACTGTTTTTT,CASSTIQGSNEKLFF
13,TRBV12-3/TRBV12-4,-,TRBJ2-2,few,TGTGCCAGCAGTCGGACGAGGGCCGGGGAGCTGTTTTTT,CASSRTRAGELFF
13,TRBV4-1,-,TRBJ2-7,few,TGCGCCAGCAGCCAAGATCAAACTCGCGAGCAGTACTTC,CASSQDQTREQYF
16,TRBV12-5,TRBD2,TRBJ2-1,few,TGTGCTAGTGGTTTCCAGGCTAGCGGGGCCTACAATGAGCAGTTCTTC,CASGFQASGAYNEQFF
15,TRBV27,-,TRBJ1-5,-,TGTGCCAGCAGTTTGGACAGTTTTAGCAATCAGCCCCAGCATTTT,CASSLDSFSNQPQHF
14,TRBV5-1,-,TRBJ1-2,few,TGCGCCAGCAGCTTGGCCACGAATAACTATGGCTACACCTTC,CASSLATNNYGYTF
16,TRBV4-2,TRBD1,TRBJ2-2,-,TGTGCCAGCAGCCAAGGTGACAGGGGGCTTACCGGGGAGCTGTTTTTT,CASSQGDRGLTGELFF
15,TRBV5-1,-,TRBJ1-1,-,TGCACCAGCAGTACTATAGGGGTGGCAGGGGCTGAAGCTTTCTTT,CTSSTIGVAGAEAFF
13,TRBV5-1,-,TRBJ2-3,few,TGCGCCAGCAGCTATCAGGGTGAAGATACGCAGTATTTT,CASSYQGEDTQYF
16,TRBV5-6,TRBD2,TRBJ2-7,few,TGTGCCAGCAGCCTGAGGGGCTCTAGCGGGGGTTACGAGCAGTACTTC,CASSLRGSSGGYEQYF
16,TRBV20-1,-,TRBJ2-3,few,TGCAGTGCGCTAAACCTTCAAGCGGTGGGCACAGATACGCAGTATTTT,CSALNLQAVGTDTQYF
16,TRBV14,-,TRBJ2-2,-,TGTGCCAGCAGCCAAGAGTGGGGAGTGAACACCGGGGAGCTGTTTTTT,CASSQEWGVNTGELFF
15,TRBV5-1,-,TRBJ1-1,many,TGCGCCAGCAGCTTGGATGCTACCCTGGGCACTGAAGCTTTCTTT,CASSLDATLGTEAFF
14,TRBV20-1,TRBD1,TRBJ1-1,-,TGCAGTGCTAGAGTCGGGACAGGGCGGACTGAAGCTTTCTTT,CSARVGTGRTEAFF
11,TRBV20-1,-,TRBJ2-3,-,TGCAGTGCCGCTGCGCCAGATACGCAGTATTTT,CSAAAPDTQYF
14,TRBV19,-,TRBJ1-5,-,TGTGCCAGCGGAGATCCAAGGGGCAATCAGCCCCAGCATTTT,CASGDPRGNQPQHF
16,TRBV4-2,-,TRBJ2-1,-,TGTGCCAGCAGCCAGGAGCGGGCCGCTTATTACAATGAGCAGTTCTTC,CASSQERAAYYNEQFF
17,TRBV18,TRBD1,TRBJ2-3,few,TGTGCCAGCTCACCATTTACAGGGGGCCTTTTGACAGATACGCAGTATTTT,CASSPFTGGLLTDTQYF
16,TRBV12-3/TRBV12-4,-,TRBJ1-5,few,TGTGCCAGCAGTTCCGGGGGCGGAATTAGCAATCAGCCCCAGCATTTT,CASSSGGGISNQPQHF
16,TRBV9,-,TRBJ2-1,-,TGTGCCAGCAGCCTTTGGACGGGAAGGGTCTCGAATGAGCAGTTCTTC,CASSLWTGRVSNEQFF
22,TRBV20-1,-,TRBJ2-1,-,TGCAGTGCTAGAGGCCTACGTAGCGCGGGCGATTTTTCTGAGAGCTTGGACACTGAGCAGTTCTTC,CSARGLRSAGDFSESLDTEQFF
15,TRBV5-1,TRBD1,TRBJ1-3,few,TGCGCCAGCAGCGACCGGGACAGCTCTGGAAACACCATATATTTT,CASSDRDSSGNTIYF
16,TRBV20-1,-,TRBJ2-3,-,TGCAGTGCTAGAGATCTTATCAGAACAGCCACAGATACGCAGTATTTT,CSARDLIRTATDTQYF
15,TRBV10-2,-,TRBJ2-3,-,TGCGCCAGCAGTGGGGAGGCGGGAAAGTCAGATACGCAGTATTTT,CASSGEAGKSDTQYF
16,TRBV19,TRBD2,TRBJ2-1,-,TGTGCCAGTAGTACTGGGACTAGCGGGAGCAACAATGAGCAGTTCTTC,CASSTGTSGSNNEQFF
14,TRBV5-1,-,TRBJ1-6,few,TGCGCCAGCAGCCTCGCCTACCTGGGATCACCCCTCCACTTT,CASSLAYLGSPLHF
13,TRBV19,-,TRBJ1-2,-,TGTGCCAGTAGCCGGACCTCTAACTATGGCTACACCTTC,CASSRTSNYGYTF
13,TRBV11-2,-,TRBJ1-3,few,TGTGCCAGCGGGAATAGGGTGGGAAACACCATATATTTT,CASGNRVGNTIYF
13,TRBV27,-,TRBJ2-1,many,TGTGCCAGCAGCACCGGGACAAACAATGAGCAGTTCTTC,CASSTGTNNEQFF
13,TRBV20-1,TRBD2,TRBJ2-1,many,TGCAGTGCTAATCGGGAGGCCTACAATGAGCAGTTCTTC,CSANREAYNEQFF
17,TRBV7-2,-,TRBJ1-2,many,TGTGCCAGCAGCCCTCGTTTAGGCAGGGGAGCTAACTATGGCTACACCTTC,CASSPRLGRGANYGYTF